A selection of T cell receptor beta chains follows, all from one sample in a study of T cell responses to AZD1222 COVID-19 vaccine. The protocol was immunoSEQ multiplex PCR, while the TCRdb copy is restricted to in-frame clones and leaves out a portion. This table holds about 130,000 clones, about 90% found once. The specimen was peripheral blood, collected on day 0 of AZD1222 vaccination. These receptors were taken from an adult in good health. The CDR3 runs from the conserved cysteine through the conserved F or W. D genes are given only for firm matches. The size entry is marked missing in some rows and otherwise reads once, few, many or a size class.

V: TRBV10-3
D: -
J: TRBJ1-5
size: -
DNA: TGTGCCATCAGTGCCACAGGGAGGGGAAATCAGCCCCAGCATTTT
CDR3: CAISATGRGNQPQHF

V: TRBV28
D: -
J: TRBJ2-7
size: -
DNA: TGTGCCAGCAGTTTCCCAGGGGCCTACGAGCAGTACTTC
CDR3: CASSFPGAYEQYF

V: TRBV5-8
D: -
J: TRBJ1-4
size: -
DNA: TGTGCCAGCAGCTTACTCCGGGGGGAAAAACTGTTTTTT
CDR3: CASSLLRGEKLFF

V: TRBV7-9
D: -
J: TRBJ2-2
size: -
DNA: TGTGCCAGCATAAAGGGGCAGGGTGACACCGGGGAGCTGTTTTTT
CDR3: CASIKGQGDTGELFF

V: TRBV2
D: -
J: TRBJ1-1
size: -
DNA: TGTGCCAGCAGTCGCAGGGTAGTCACTGAAGCTTTCTTT
CDR3: CASSRRVVTEAFF

V: TRBV5-4
D: -
J: TRBJ2-3
size: -
DNA: TGTGCCAGCAGCTTCGGAGATACGCAGTATTTT
CDR3: CASSFGDTQYF

V: TRBV7-2
D: -
J: TRBJ2-6
size: -
DNA: TGTGCCAGCAGCTTAGTTGCACGGGCCTCTGGGGCCAACGTCCTGACTTTC
CDR3: CASSLVARASGANVLTF

V: TRBV7-6
D: -
J: TRBJ2-5
size: -
DNA: TGTGCCAGCAGCCTACAGGGGGGGAAGACACAAGAGACCCAGTACTTC
CDR3: CASSLQGGKTQETQYF

V: TRBV6-5
D: TRBD1
J: TRBJ1-6
size: -
DNA: TGTGCCGGCCGAGGGGGCCATAATTCACCCCTCCACTTT
CDR3: CAGRGGHNSPLHF

V: TRBV5-5
D: TRBD1
J: TRBJ1-1
size: -
DNA: TGTGCCAGCAGACCCGGGACAGGGAACACTGAAGCTTTCTTT
CDR3: CASRPGTGNTEAFF

V: TRBV18
D: -
J: TRBJ1-4
size: -
DNA: TGTGCCAGCTCACCAGGGGGTGAGGATGAAAAACTGTTTTTT
CDR3: CASSPGGEDEKLFF

V: TRBV28
D: -
J: TRBJ1-1
size: -
DNA: TGTGCCAGCAAGCCCCCGCTGAACACTGAAGCTTTCTTT
CDR3: CASKPPLNTEAFF

V: TRBV7-8
D: TRBD1
J: TRBJ1-1
size: -
DNA: TGTGCCAGCAGCACCCGGGACAGGCACACTGAAGCTTTCTTT
CDR3: CASSTRDRHTEAFF

V: TRBV6-5
D: TRBD1
J: TRBJ1-4
size: -
DNA: TGTGCCAGCAGTACCAACAGGGGGTTCGGTGAAAAACTGTTTTTT
CDR3: CASSTNRGFGEKLFF

V: TRBV7-7
D: TRBD1
J: TRBJ2-3
size: -
DNA: TGTGCTAGCAGCCCGGGACAGGCCCCCACAGATACGCAGTATTTT
CDR3: CASSPGQAPTDTQYF

V: TRBV6-6
D: -
J: TRBJ1-2
size: -
DNA: TGTGCCAGCACTTGGGGCTTGGGCTATGGCTACACCTTC
CDR3: CASTWGLGYGYTF

V: TRBV5-1
D: -
J: TRBJ2-3
size: -
DNA: TGCGCCAGCAGCTTGGGTGCGGGGTTAGATACGCAGTATTTT
CDR3: CASSLGAGLDTQYF

V: TRBV10-3
D: TRBD1
J: TRBJ2-3
size: -
DNA: TGTGCCATCAGTGCGATGGGACAGGGGGCGAGGACTAGTAAGTCAGATACGCAGTATTTT
CDR3: CAISAMGQGARTSKSDTQYF

V: TRBV3-1/TRBV3-2
D: TRBD2
J: TRBJ2-7
size: -
DNA: TGTGCCAGCAGCCAGCCGGGACTAGCAGTCTACGAGCAGTACTTC
CDR3: CASSQPGLAVYEQYF

V: TRBV4-1
D: -
J: TRBJ2-5
size: -
DNA: TGCGCCAACGGCCAAGGGTCCCAAGAGACCCAGTACTTC
CDR3: CANGQGSQETQYF

V: TRBV7-9
D: -
J: TRBJ2-3
size: -
DNA: TGTGCCAGCTCCCCCCCGGGACTCAGCACAGATACGCAGTATTTT
CDR3: CASSPPGLSTDTQYF

V: TRBV6-5
D: TRBD1
J: TRBJ2-5
size: -
DNA: TGTGCCAGCAGAAAGACAGGGACGGAGACCCAGTACTTC
CDR3: CASRKTGTETQYF

V: TRBV19
D: TRBD2
J: TRBJ2-1
size: -
DNA: TGTGCCAGTAGACTAGCGGGGACCAGTTCCTACAATGAGCAGTTCTTC
CDR3: CASRLAGTSSYNEQFF

V: TRBV7-3
D: TRBD2
J: TRBJ2-3
size: -
DNA: TGTGCCAGCAGCCTCGGGACTAGCGGAGATACGCAGTATTTT
CDR3: CASSLGTSGDTQYF

V: TRBV11-1
D: -
J: TRBJ2-4
size: -
DNA: TGTGCCAGCAGCCGGGGCCAGGGAAGTGGTTTCATTCAGTACTTC
CDR3: CASSRGQGSGFIQYF

V: TRBV9
D: TRBD1
J: TRBJ2-3
size: -
DNA: TGTGCCAGCAGCGACAACAGGGGTGGGTCGACAGATACGCAGTATTTT
CDR3: CASSDNRGGSTDTQYF

V: TRBV7-8
D: -
J: TRBJ1-3
size: -
DNA: TGTGCCAGCAGCTTGGCCGACCGGGCCTATATCTCTGGAAACACCATATATTTT
CDR3: CASSLADRAYISGNTIYF

V: TRBV21-1
D: -
J: TRBJ2-7
size: -
DNA: TGTGCCAGCAGCACCTTAACGGACCTTAATTACCCTTACGAGCAGTACTTC
CDR3: CASSTLTDLNYPYEQYF

V: TRBV4-3
D: TRBD2
J: TRBJ2-7
size: -
DNA: TGCGCCAGCAGTGGGACCCTAGCGGGGAGATCCTACGAGCAGTACTTC
CDR3: CASSGTLAGRSYEQYF

V: TRBV7-2
D: -
J: TRBJ2-5
size: -
DNA: TGTGCCAGCAGCTTAGGCGGGGGCGGAGAGGAGACCCAGTACTTC
CDR3: CASSLGGGGEETQYF

V: TRBV7-2
D: -
J: TRBJ1-6
size: once
DNA: TGTGCCAGCAGCTTACTTACAGGGCAAAATTCACCCCTCCACTTT
CDR3: CASSLLTGQNSPLHF

V: TRBV2
D: -
J: TRBJ2-1
size: -
DNA: TGTGCCAGCAGGGCAGGGGTTACGTCCTACAATGAGCAGTTCTTC
CDR3: CASRAGVTSYNEQFF

V: TRBV6-5
D: TRBD1
J: TRBJ1-5
size: -
DNA: TGTGCCAGCAGTCCCGGACAGGCCATTCAGTGGCCCCAGCATTTT
CDR3: CASSPGQAIQWPQHF

V: TRBV11-1
D: TRBD2
J: TRBJ2-1
size: -
DNA: TGTGCCAGCAGCTCCCCCCGGACTAGCTATGAGCAGTTCTTC
CDR3: CASSSPRTSYEQFF

V: TRBV10-3
D: -
J: TRBJ1-2
size: -
DNA: TGTGCCATCAGTGAGTCGGTCCCAGGCAACTATGGCTACACCTTC
CDR3: CAISESVPGNYGYTF